Below are 22 T cell receptor beta chains sequenced from a single sample in a study of cytomegalovirus exposure and HLA in healthy donors (dated by TCRdb to the late 2010s). The library was built by means of the immunoSEQ multiplex PCR assay. Imported from immuneACCESS, the table was reduced by TCRdb to in-frame sequences with V and J called. These copies leave out some clones; in studies compared against another copy, an unresolved V gene accounts for under half, and the cause of the remainder is not known. This sample gives about 360,000 clones in total; roughly 88% of them show up just once. The leading ten clones occupy 0.83% of the sample. Material: PBMCs. The receptors were gathered from a woman between 18 and 30 years old in good health and CMV-seronegative.

In regard to this clone: This same CDR3 is encoded by further DNA sequences in the sample. The chain couples TRBV6-1 to TRBJ1-1; unclear D gene. This CDR3 contains 14 residues. Germline CDR1 is MNHNS and CDR2 is SASEGT. Deletions cut 6 bases from V and 1 base from J, with 12 bases between. CDR3 in DNA: TGTGCCAGCAGCGCGACCGGGAGGAACACTGAAGCTTTCTTT. Residues: CASSATGRNTEAFF.

The CDR3 region is CASSQPGNGELFF. As DNA, the CDR3 is TGTGCCAGCAGCCAACCGGGAAACGGGGAGCTGTTTTTT. The rearrangement joins TRBV14 to TRBJ2-2; possibly TRBD2 for D (5 bases). This CDR3 comprises 13 residues. Germline CDR1 is SGHDN and CDR2 is FVKESK. V was cut by 2 bases and J by 7 bases, with 8 bases left in between.

The chain combines TRBV29-1 with TRBJ1-1, with D possibly being TRBD1 (5 bases). Germline assignment: CDR1 SQVTM and CDR2 ANQGSEA. Between the trimmed V and J ends, which lost 4 bases and 5 bases, there was a span of 8 bases. The CDR3 is 11 residues long. CDR3 loop: CSVGGETEAFF. The CDR3 DNA follows: TGCAGCGTTGGGGGGGAGACTGAAGCTTTCTTT. Looking up the rest from reference TRBV29-1 and TRBJ1-1 gives the full variable domain: SAVISQKPSRDICQRGTSLTIQCQVDSQVTMMFWYRQQPGQSLTLIATANQGSEATYESGFVIDKFPISRPNLTFSTLTVSNMSPEDSSIYLCSVGGETEAFFGQGTRLTVV.

The chain carries TRBV19 and TRBJ1-2, with D perhaps matching TRBD1 (5 bases). Germline assignment: CDR1 LNHDA and CDR2 SQIVND (reference sequence). V lost 6 bases and J 1 base, leaving 18 bases between the germline ends. CDR3 length: 16 amino acids. As DNA, the CDR3 is TGTGCCAGTAGCGACCGACAGACCAGCCTTAACTATGGCTACACCTTC. Amino acids: CASSDRQTSLNYGYTF. Looking up the rest from reference TRBV19 and TRBJ1-2 gives the full variable domain: DGGITQSPKYLFRKEGQNVTLSCEQNLNHDAMYWYRQDPGQGLRLIYYSQIVNDFQKGDIAEGYSVSREKKESFPLTVTSAQKNPTAFYLCASSDRQTSLNYGYTFGSGTRLTVV.

This chain uses TRBV28 with TRBJ1-5; D is ambiguous. Germline lookup yields CDR1 MDHEN and CDR2 SYDVKM. This CDR3 is 14 amino acids long. V was clipped by 4 bases and J by 2 bases, with 9 bases between them. The CDR3 region has the DNA TGTGCCAGCAGTTCCGGTAGTGGCAATCAGCCCCAGCATTTT. It yields the protein CASSSGSGNQPQHF.

The J gene is TRBJ2-1, the V gene TRBV7-3; D is unclear. The V and J ends lost 2 bases and 3 bases respectively, with 14 bases between them. Germline-derived CDR1 and CDR2 are SGHTA and FQGTGA. The CDR3 runs to 16 residues. CDR3 in DNA: TGTGCCAGCAGCTTATCCTCTAGTCTGTACTACAATGAGCAGTTCTTC. It is translated as CASSLSSSLYYNEQFF.

The gene calls are TRBV5-1 and TRBJ2-2; a possible D gene is TRBD2 (5 bases). Germline values: CDR1 SGHRS, CDR2 YFSETQ. V lost 0 bases and J 5 bases, leaving 8 bases between the germline ends. The CDR3 sequence is 14 residues long. The CDR3 protein is CASSLDPGTGELFF. CDR3 bases: TGCGCCAGCAGCTTGGATCCGGGGACCGGGGAGCTGTTTTTT.

CDR3 loop: CAIRAGTGSYEQYF. In DNA, the CDR3 is TGTGCCATCAGAGCCGGGACAGGATCTTACGAGCAGTACTTC. The chain has TRBV10-3 and TRBJ2-7; the match to TRBD1 covers 8 bases. Germline lookup yields CDR1 ENHRY and CDR2 SYGVKD. V dropped 6 bases and J dropped 4; count of bases not matched to a gene: 8. CDR3 length: 14 amino acids.

This chain links TRBV4-1 with TRBJ1-1, with D possibly being TRBD1 (6 bases). Germline lookup yields CDR1 MGHRA and CDR2 YSYEKL. The length of the CDR3 is 15 residues. V lost 4 bases and J 0 bases, leaving 12 bases between the germline ends. The CDR3 here is CASSPQGAMNTEAFF. The CDR3 DNA follows: TGCGCCAGCAGCCCACAGGGAGCTATGAACACTGAAGCTTTCTTT.

This chain links TRBV9 with TRBJ1-1; 8 positions match TRBD1. Germline V gene lookup returns CDR1 SGDLS and CDR2 YYNGEE. With V trimmed by 0 bases and J by 4 bases, 2 bases remained unmatched. The CDR3 consists of 14 residues. The CDR3 DNA follows: TGTGCCAGCAGCGTAGGACAGGGGCGCACTGAAGCTTTCTTT. Translation: CASSVGQGRTEAFF.

The rearrangement links TRBV7-8 to TRBJ1-2, with 12 bases fitting TRBD1. Germline values: CDR1 SGHVS, CDR2 FQNEAQ. This CDR3 spans 16 amino acids. Unmatched junction bases numbered 10, after V lost 5 bases and J lost 6 bases. Here the CDR3 DNA reads TGTGCCAGCAGCCTTATGCCGGGACAGGGGGCAGATGGCTACACCTTC. Translation: CASSLMPGQGADGYTF.

The chain links TRBV6-5 to TRBJ1-2; D is unresolved. V lost 5 bases, J lost 14 bases, and 15 bases lay in between. Per the germline V gene, CDR1 is MNHEY and CDR2 is SVGAGI. The CDR3 loop spans 11 amino acids. CDR3 region: CASSSGPSGTF. CDR3 sequence (DNA): TGTGCCAGCAGTAGCGGACCGTCCGGGACCTTC.

The chain uses TRBV11-2 and TRBJ1-1; no clear D gene. Trimming removed 1 base at V and 4 bases at J, with 13 bases between. This CDR3 has 15 residues. Germline loops: CDR1 SGHAT, CDR2 FQNNGV. This chain's CDR3 is CASSLVVTWITEAFF. The CDR3 bases are TGTGCCAGCAGCTTAGTGGTGACTTGGATCACTGAAGCTTTCTTT.

The genes are TRBV28 and TRBJ2-7; D is possibly TRBD1 (5 bases). The CDR3 extends over 15 amino acids. Germline V gene data show CDR1 as MDHEN and CDR2 as SYDVKM. V was cut by 3 bases and J by 4 bases, with 16 bases left in between. The CDR3 DNA sequence: TGTGCCAGCAGTTTGAGCCAGGGCTCTTTTTACGAGCAGTACTTC. As protein: CASSLSQGSFYEQYF.

The chain couples TRBV4-2 to TRBJ1-6; D is possibly TRBD1 (6 bases). Germline V CDR1 and CDR2: LGHNA, YNFKEQ. CDR3 length: 17 residues. Trimming removed 1 base from V and 10 bases from J, with 20 bases in between. This chain's CDR3 is CASSQALIVTGNSPLHF. Written as DNA, the CDR3 is TGTGCCAGCAGCCAAGCTCTTATCGTTACAGGGAACTCACCCCTCCACTTT.

The chain couples TRBV9 to TRBJ2-3, with 10 bases fitting TRBD1. Trimming removed 5 bases from V and 5 bases from J; junction bases left unmatched: 14. Germline loops: CDR1 SGDLS, CDR2 YYNGEE. This CDR3 is 17 amino acids long. The CDR3 DNA reads as TGTGCCAGCAGTGCTTCCGGGACAGGGGCCATCGGAGATACGCAGTATTTT. It translates to CASSASGTGAIGDTQYF.

In its sample, this clone was seen once. The chain carries TRBV27 and TRBJ1-6; a possible D gene is TRBD1 (6 bases). V was clipped by 2 bases and J by 10 bases, with 30 bases between them. The CDR3 loop spans 20 amino acids. Germline loops: CDR1 MNHEY, CDR2 SMNVEV (reference sequence). CDR3 loop: CASSLIRGALRTTMTSPLHF. CDR3 bases: TGTGCCAGCAGTTTAATTCGGGGGGCGCTGAGAACGACGATGACCTCACCCCTCCACTTT.

This clone has only one observation. The chain carries TRBV6-1 and TRBJ2-3; tentatively, D is TRBD1 (5 bases). The CDR3 is 12 amino acids. Germline lookup yields CDR1 MNHNS and CDR2 SASEGT. The V and J ends lost 8 bases and 6 bases respectively, with 12 bases between them. The CDR3 DNA is TGTGCCAGCGGGCAGGGAACCGATACGCAGTATTTT. It is translated as CASGQGTDTQYF.

The rearrangement links TRBV7-9 to TRBJ2-7; 7 bases align to TRBD1. The V gene's germline CDR1 is SEHNR and CDR2 FQNEAQ (reference sequence). With V trimmed by 6 bases and J by 5 bases, 16 bases remained unmatched. This CDR3 spans 16 amino acids. DNA for the CDR3: TGTGCCAGCAGTCCCCCTCCGGGACAGAGAGTCCACGAGCAGTACTTC. This sequence encodes CASSPPPGQRVHEQYF.

V usage is TRBV29-1 and J usage is TRBJ1-2; 8 bases line up with TRBD1. The germline gives CDR1 SQVTM, CDR2 ANQGSEA. This CDR3 region has 14 residues. With V trimmed by 8 bases and J by 3 bases, 11 bases remained unmatched. CDR3 protein: CSSWTGRGDYGYTF. The CDR3 nucleotides are TGCAGCTCCTGGACAGGGAGGGGGGACTATGGCTACACCTTC.

The chain joins TRBV27 to TRBJ2-7; 8 bases are a match to TRBD1. The CDR3 loop spans 12 amino acids. Germline lookup yields CDR1 MNHEY and CDR2 SMNVEV (reference sequence). The V and J ends lost 8 bases and 6 bases, in that order; junction bases with no gene match: 6. The CDR3 here is CASRTGPFEQYF. In DNA, the CDR3 is TGTGCCAGCCGGACAGGGCCTTTCGAGCAGTACTTC.

This CDR3 reads CASTDGLPDTQYF. In DNA, the CDR3 is TGTGCCAGCACCGACGGACTACCCGATACGCAGTATTTT. The rearrangement links TRBV2 to TRBJ2-3; weak D call: TRBD2 (6 bases). Trimming shortened V by 7 bases and J by 6 bases, and 14 bases separated the two germline ends. CDR1 and CDR2 (germline): SNHLY, FYNNEI. This CDR3 is 13 amino acids long.